This T cell receptor beta chain emerged from a study of T cells in Graves' hyperthyroidism and ophthalmopathy. Study-level points and caveats: In simple terms, a model built on 13 V-J features told ophthalmopathy apart from stable hyperthyroidism. Among clonotypes expanded in thyroid above 0.001, most were also found in blood.

Template material for amplifying TCR beta CDR3 regions consisted of RNA transcripts. First-round RT-PCR with HTBI primers amplified the TCR CDR3 region. TCRdb analysed the multiplex PCR reads with MiXCR anew, one entry per CDR3 protein. This sample has about 740,000 distinct CDR3 sequences; about 15% occur once, and the top ten carry roughly 10%. V trimming: 5 bases; J trimming: 5 bases; junction bases outside the gene matches: 12. The CDR3 is made up of 16 amino acids. CDR1 is SGHDN, CDR2 FVKESK, per germline. Comments on this clonotype: Its antigen is currently unknown.

Newly diagnosed hyperthyroidism patients aged 18 to 65 years had disease lasting under 2 months. Reasons for excluding patients were uncontrolled infection, other autoimmune disease, pregnancy or lactation. The sequenced sample consisted of blood. The origin of this receptor is a woman younger than 30 with Graves' hyperthyroidism. This chain uses TRBV14 with TRBJ2-1; TRBD2 matches at 7 bases. The CDR3 loop reads CASSSRPLAANNEQFF. The CDR3 bases are TGTGCCAGCAGCTCACGACCGCTAGCGGCCAACAATGAGCAGTTCTTC.